A selection of T cell receptor beta chains follows, all from one sample in a study of blood T cell repertoires in COVID-19. Here immunoSEQ multiplex PCR was the method, and the copy in TCRdb shows in-frame clones only, minus some. The sample consists of 200,000 or so clones, 80% to 90% of them appearing once. The sample taken for sequencing was PBMCs or T cells enriched from blood (not recorded which). The source is a woman under 40 who had been exposed to COVID-19. The CDR3 runs from the conserved cysteine through the conserved F or W. Fields, in order: clone size, D gene, J gene, V gene, CDR3 DNA, CDR3 protein. The D gene is left open where the match is weak. Some rows have no size entry. The others give once, few or many, or a class for an expanded clone.

>once|TRBD2|TRBJ2-1|TRBV3-1/TRBV3-2
TGTGCCAGCAGCCAATTTCGCGCTCTAGCGGGCGCCTTCAATGAGCAGTTCTTC
CASSQFRALAGAFNEQFF
>-|TRBD2|TRBJ2-1|TRBV5-5
TGTGCCAGCAGCTTGGCCTCGCGGGAGCGCGGCAATGAGCAGTTCTTC
CASSLASRERGNEQFF
>-|-|TRBJ2-1|TRBV28
TGTGCCAGCAGTCTCCACCCAGGGAATTCGAACTACAATGAGCAGTTCTTC
CASSLHPGNSNYNEQFF
>-|-|TRBJ2-7|TRBV28
TGTGCCAGCAGTTTAACGGGCGGGGTTCCCTCCTACGAGCAGTACTTC
CASSLTGGVPSYEQYF
>-|TRBD1|TRBJ1-5|TRBV19
TGTGCCAGTAGGACCGGGACAGGAGAATTTCCCCAGCATTTT
CASRTGTGEFPQHF
>once|TRBD1|TRBJ2-3|TRBV5-1
TGCGCCAGCAGCGAAGGGACAGGCACAGATACGCAGTATTTT
CASSEGTGTDTQYF
>-|-|TRBJ2-7|TRBV24-1
TGTGCCACCAGTGATACAGGCTCCTACGAGCAGTACTTC
CATSDTGSYEQYF
>-|TRBD2|TRBJ2-1|TRBV13
TGTGCCAGCAGAACGTGGACTAGCGGGAGGAGAGGGGACAATGAGCAGTTCTTC
CASRTWTSGRRGDNEQFF
>-|TRBD2|TRBJ2-3|TRBV10-3
TGTGCCATCAGTGAGAACGGGGCGGGAGGGCCAGATACGCAGTATTTT
CAISENGAGGPDTQYF
>-|-|TRBJ2-1|TRBV19
TGTGCCAGTAGTTACTACAATGAGCAGTTCTTC
CASSYYNEQFF
>-|TRBD2|TRBJ2-7|TRBV2
TGTGCCAGCAGCCCGGGACTAGCGAACTACGAGCAGTACTTC
CASSPGLANYEQYF
>few|TRBD2|TRBJ2-3|TRBV6-5
TGTGCCAGCAAAGGACTAGCGGGGTCAGATACGCAGTATTTT
CASKGLAGSDTQYF
>few|-|TRBJ2-7|TRBV12-3/TRBV12-4
TGTGCCAGCAGTTTATCCGGCTACGAGCAGTACTTC
CASSLSGYEQYF
>-|-|TRBJ1-1|TRBV14
TGTGCCAGCAGCCAACTGGGACAAGTGAACACTGAAGCTTTCTTT
CASSQLGQVNTEAFF
>-|-|TRBJ2-6|TRBV7-2
TGTGCCAGCAGCTTAGTGAGGAGGGGTCAGATCTCTGGGGCCAACGTCCTGACTTTC
CASSLVRRGQISGANVLTF
>-|-|TRBJ2-3|TRBV12-3/TRBV12-4
TGTGCCAGCAGTCTAAACGGGGATACGCAGTATTTT
CASSLNGDTQYF
>-|-|TRBJ2-4|TRBV30
TGTGCCTGGAGTGTTACCCGGGGTTGGGACAAAAACATTCAGTACTTC
CAWSVTRGWDKNIQYF
>-|TRBD1|TRBJ2-5|TRBV9
TGTGCCAGCAGCGTAGTTTTAGGGGGACAGGGGTTGTACGAAGCCCAAGAGACCCAGTACTTC
CASSVVLGGQGLYEAQETQYF
>-|TRBD2|TRBJ2-5|TRBV10-2
TGCGCCAGCAGTCAAGCGGGAGGCGGGGAGACCCAGTACTTC
CASSQAGGGETQYF
>-|-|TRBJ2-5|TRBV28
TGTGCCAGCAGCCTCGGGAGTACGGAGACCCAGTACTTC
CASSLGSTETQYF
>few|TRBD2|TRBJ2-3|TRBV10-1
TGCGCCAGCAGTGCAGGGACTAGCGGAAGCACAGATACGCAGTATTTT
CASSAGTSGSTDTQYF
>-|-|TRBJ2-2|TRBV3-1/TRBV3-2
TGTGCCAGCAGCCAAGTGTTTAGAATAAACACCGGGGAGCTGTTTTTT
CASSQVFRINTGELFF
>-|TRBD2|TRBJ2-1|TRBV5-1
TGCGCCAGCAGATACCGACTAGCGGGCTCCTACAATGAGCAGTTCTTC
CASRYRLAGSYNEQFF
>-|-|TRBJ2-6|TRBV7-3
TGTGCCAGCAGTAATACAGGGTGGGGCTTCTCTGGGGCCAACGTCCTGACTTTC
CASSNTGWGFSGANVLTF
>-|TRBD1|TRBJ1-2|TRBV13
TGTGCCAGCAGCGGGACAGGGGGCGCGTATGGCTACACCTTC
CASSGTGGAYGYTF
>once|-|TRBJ1-4|TRBV27
TGTGCCAGCAGTTTTGGGGGCGCGGGTGAAAAACTGTTTTTT
CASSFGGAGEKLFF
>-|TRBD1|TRBJ1-6|TRBV30
TGTGCCTGGAGTGCCGGGACAGGGGGCTCCTATAATTCACCCCTCCACTTT
CAWSAGTGGSYNSPLHF
>-|TRBD2|TRBJ2-1|TRBV11-2
TGTGCCAGCAGCTTAGATGGGACTAGCGGGAGAGCTCGCAATGAGCAGTTCTTC
CASSLDGTSGRARNEQFF
>once|TRBD1|TRBJ1-2|TRBV6-5
TGTGCCAGCAGTCAACCGGGACAGGCTTACTATGGCTACACCTTC
CASSQPGQAYYGYTF
>-|-|TRBJ1-1|TRBV14
TGTGCCAGCAGCATTAAGACAGGACCTGACACTGAAGCTTTCTTT
CASSIKTGPDTEAFF
>-|TRBD1|TRBJ1-5|TRBV23-1
TGCGCCAGCAGTCAGACCGACAGGGCTAAATGGACCCAGCATTTT
CASSQTDRAKWTQHF
>few|-|TRBJ2-7|TRBV4-1
TGCGCCAGCAGTCGTAACACACAGGGTTACGAGCAGTACTTC
CASSRNTQGYEQYF
>-|TRBD2|TRBJ2-1|TRBV5-4
TGTGCCAGCAGCTTCGGTAGCGGGAGAGGCAATGAGCAGTTCTTC
CASSFGSGRGNEQFF
>few|-|TRBJ1-1|TRBV3-1/TRBV3-2
TGTGCCAGCAGCCAAGAGGGTGGGCGCCGACACATGAACACTGAAGCTTTCTTT
CASSQEGGRRHMNTEAFF
>-|-|TRBJ1-2|TRBV19
TGTGCCAGTAGTATAGGAACACAGCCCTCTAACTATGGCTACACCTTC
CASSIGTQPSNYGYTF
>-|TRBD2|TRBJ2-7|TRBV7-2
TGTGCCAGCAGCTCTCGTAGCGGGAGGTTCTACGAGCAGTACTTC
CASSSRSGRFYEQYF
>-|TRBD1|TRBJ2-7|TRBV19
TGTGCCAGTAGTAGGACAGGGAGAGCATACGAGCAGTACTTC
CASSRTGRAYEQYF
>-|TRBD2|TRBJ2-1|TRBV10-1
TGCGCCAGCAGTGTAGCGGGAGTAGGTGAGCAGTTCTTC
CASSVAGVGEQFF
>-|TRBD1|TRBJ1-1|TRBV2
TGTGCCAGCACCGAGGGACAGAAAGCTTTCTTT
CASTEGQKAFF
>-|-|TRBJ1-3|TRBV15
TGTGCCACCAGCAGAGGATTGGGGGGGTATGGAAACACCATATATTTT
CATSRGLGGYGNTIYF
>-|-|TRBJ2-1|TRBV27
TGTGCCAGCAGTCTCCTCGGTGGGGGGATACCCTACAATGAGCAGTTCTTC
CASSLLGGGIPYNEQFF
>-|TRBD2|TRBJ2-5|TRBV3-1/TRBV3-2
TGTGCCAGCAGCCAATCGGGACTAGCGGGAATGGAGACCCAGTACTTC
CASSQSGLAGMETQYF
>-|TRBD1|TRBJ1-2|TRBV27
TGTGCCAGCAGTACAGGGGCGTACTATGGCTACACCTTC
CASSTGAYYGYTF
>-|-|TRBJ2-3|TRBV28
TGTGCCTCCCGGGGCAGGGGTACAGATACGCAGTATTTT
CASRGRGTDTQYF
>-|-|TRBJ2-3|TRBV7-3
TGTGCCAGCAGCCGCTCCCTAGCGCTAACAGATACGCAGTATTTT
CASSRSLALTDTQYF
>once|-|TRBJ1-6|TRBV2
TGTGCCAGCAGTGCCGACAGACACTCCTATAATTCACCCCTCCACTTT
CASSADRHSYNSPLHF